Presented here are 28 T cell receptor beta chains from one specimen sequenced in a study of cytotoxic CD8 clonotypes in ibrutinib-treated CLL. The data were produced by immunoSEQ multiplex PCR, yet TCRdb's version contains in-frame clones alone and is incomplete. This sample has over 200,000 clones, with around 70% found just once. The sample was PBMCs, taken after 12 months of ibrutinib treatment. These receptors all come from a human donor with chronic lymphocytic leukemia.

The chain is built from TRBV7-2 and TRBJ2-7; 9 nucleotides agree with TRBD1. Trimming removed 1 base from V and 12 bases from J; junction bases left unmatched: 7. Germline CDR1 is SGHTA and CDR2 is FQGNSA. This CDR3 has 13 amino acids. The CDR3 is CASSLGQQGATYF. The CDR3 DNA is TGTGCCAGCAGCTTAGGACAACAGGGGGCGACGTACTTC.

This chain connects TRBV5-1 to TRBJ2-1; TRBD2 agrees at 7 bases. The CDR3 contains 16 residues. Germline V gene sequence: CDR1 SGHRS, CDR2 YFSETQ. The J segment lost 0 bases and the V segment lost 1 base, leaving 4 bases of the junction unmatched. The chain's CDR3 is CASSLPAGSSYNEQFF. The CDR3 bases are TGCGCCAGCAGCTTGCCAGCGGGGAGCTCCTACAATGAGCAGTTCTTC.

This chain links TRBV6-6 with TRBJ1-4; D unclear. Trimming pared 6 bases from V and 3 bases from J, leaving 11 bases between. This CDR3 has 14 amino acids. Germline-derived CDR1 and CDR2 are MNHNY and SVGAGI (reference sequence). This chain's CDR3 is CASRTDSSNEKLFF. The CDR3 DNA reads as TGTGCCAGCAGGACGGATTCCTCTAATGAAAAACTGTTTTTT.

The CDR3 DNA sequence: TGCGCCAGCAGCCAGCTAGCGGGAGGGCCCTCCGGAGAGACCCAGTACTTC. Translating gives CASSQLAGGPSGETQYF. The gene calls are TRBV4-3 and TRBJ2-5; 12 bases agree with TRBD2. There are 17 residues in the CDR3. Germline CDR1 and CDR2: LGHNA and YSLEER. Trimming removed 3 bases from V and 4 bases from J; junction bases left unmatched: 9.

The gene calls are TRBV15 and TRBJ2-7, with D perhaps matching TRBD1 (7 bases). CDR3 length: 13 residues. Trimming cost V 4 bases and J 1 base, with 8 bases left between them. The germline V gene encodes CDR1 LNHNV and CDR2 YYDKDF (reference sequence). The CDR3 DNA reads as TGTGCCACCAGCACAGGGGGGTCCTACGAGCAGTACTTC. It encodes CATSTGGSYEQYF.

The V and J genes are TRBV6-1 and TRBJ2-1; D is unclear. Germline values: CDR1 MNHNS, CDR2 SASEGT. Trimming cost V 3 bases and J 0 bases, with 9 bases left between them. CDR3 length: 15 residues. The CDR3 nucleotides are TGTGCCAGCAGTGAGCTAATGAGCTCCTACAATGAGCAGTTCTTC. Encoded protein: CASSELMSSYNEQFF.

This sequence joins TRBV28 and TRBJ1-4; 8 bases match TRBD1. This CDR3 is built from 16 residues. Germline V lookup: CDR1 MDHEN, CDR2 SYDVKM. With V trimmed by 1 base and J by 4 bases, 5 bases remained unmatched. In DNA, the CDR3 is TGTGCCAGCAGTTTATTCCAGGGGGCAATTAATGAAAAACTGTTTTTT. It yields the protein CASSLFQGAINEKLFF. The complete variable domain, with remaining parts taken from reference TRBV28 and TRBJ1-4, reads DVKVTQSSRYLVKRTGEKVFLECVQDMDHENMFWYRQDPGLGLRLIYFSYDVKMKEKGDIPEGYSVSREKKERFSLILESASTNQTSMYLCASSLFQGAINEKLFFGSGTQLSVL.

This clone was detected only a few times. DNA of the CDR3: TGTGCCTGGAGGGCAGTAGGAGGACTAGCGGGGAGAGGGGGCACAGATACGCAGTATTTT. This encodes CAWRAVGGLAGRGGTDTQYF. V usage is TRBV30 and J usage is TRBJ2-3, with TRBD2 matching over 12 bases. CDR3 length: 20 amino acids. CDR1 is GTSNPN, CDR2 SVGIG, per germline (reference sequence). Losses at the gene ends were 3 bases for V and 1 base for J; bases not matched to a gene: 17.

The gene calls are TRBV9 and TRBJ1-1, with 7 bases aligning to TRBD1. The J segment lost 1 base and the V segment lost 4 bases, leaving 4 bases of the junction unmatched. Germline CDR1 SGDLS, CDR2 YYNGEE. This CDR3 comprises 14 residues. The CDR3 region is CASSRQGENTEAFF. In DNA form, the CDR3 reads TGTGCCAGCAGCCGACAGGGAGAGAACACTGAAGCTTTCTTT.

The rearrangement joins TRBV11-3 to TRBJ2-1; possible D gene TRBD1, 6 bases. The CDR3 totals 14 residues. Looked up from germline, CDR1 is SGHNT and CDR2 is YENEEA. V gave up 0 bases and J gave up 5 bases, with 8 bases separating them. CDR3 residues: CASSLDRQDNEQFF. The CDR3 region has the DNA TGTGCCAGCAGCTTAGATCGACAGGACAATGAGCAGTTCTTC. Full variable domain (missing parts from reference TRBV11-3 and TRBJ2-1): EAGVVQSPRYKIIEKKQPVAFWCNPISGHNTLYWYLQNLGQGPELLIRYENEEAVDDSQLPKDRFSAERLKGVDSTLKIQPAELGDSAVYLCASSLDRQDNEQFFGPGTRLTVL.

The V call is TRBV9, the J call TRBJ2-1, with unresolved D. The germline V and J ends were trimmed by 4 bases and 3 bases, with 8 bases remaining between them. This CDR3 is built from 13 residues. Germline CDR1 reads SGDLS; CDR2 reads YYNGEE. The DNA for the CDR3 is TGTGCCAGCAGCCCCAGCGACTACAATGAGCAGTTCTTC. Translated, it gives CASSPSDYNEQFF. The full variable domain, completed using reference TRBV9 and TRBJ2-1, is DSGVTQTPKHLITATGQRVTLRCSPRSGDLSVYWYQQSLDQGLQFLIQYYNGEERAKGNILERFSAQQFPDLHSELNLSSLELGDSALYFCASSPSDYNEQFFGPGTRLTVL.

The chain links TRBV19 to TRBJ2-7, with TRBD2 matching 7 bases. CDR3 length: 14 residues. Unmatched junction bases numbered 11, after V lost 10 bases and J lost 2 bases. The germline CDR1 and CDR2 sequences are LNHDA and SQIVND (reference sequence). CDR3 in DNA: TGTGCCACTATGGGACTACCAGCCCCCTACGAGCAGTACTTC. It yields the protein CATMGLPAPYEQYF.

The table lists this clone with many counts. J is TRBJ1-2 and V is TRBV7-6; 7 bases agree with TRBD1. The CDR3 length is 13 residues. CDR1 SGHVS and CDR2 FNYEAQ come from the germline V gene. J lost 4 bases, V lost 10 bases, and 9 bases had no gene match. The CDR3 is CATLGQNPYGYTF. CDR3 nucleotides: TGTGCCACACTGGGACAGAATCCCTATGGCTACACCTTC.

The CDR3 coding sequence is TGCAGCGTTGACCCCAAGGACCAGAACACTGAAGCTTTCTTT. Amino acids: CSVDPKDQNTEAFF. The chain carries TRBV29-1 and TRBJ1-1, with D unclear. V dropped 3 bases and J dropped 1 base, with 12 bases sitting between them. Germline V gene lookup returns CDR1 SQVTM and CDR2 ANQGSEA. The CDR3 is 14 amino acids.

The rearrangement joins TRBV30 to TRBJ2-5; maybe TRBD1 (5 bases). V was cut by 2 bases and J by 5 bases, with 18 bases left in between. Germline lookup yields CDR1 GTSNPN and CDR2 SVGIG (reference sequence). CDR3 length equals 15 residues. Written as DNA, the CDR3 is TGTGCCTGGAGTAGGATCCAGGGCTCGAGGGAGACCCAGTACTTC. Its translation: CAWSRIQGSRETQYF.

The gene calls are TRBV11-2 and TRBJ1-1; TRBD1 matches 7 bases. Trimming took 5 bases from V and 4 from J; bases not matched to a gene: 13. Germline V gene sequence: CDR1 SGHAT, CDR2 FQNNGV. This CDR3 contains 16 residues. The CDR3 spells CASSPRTGLRVTEAFF. The DNA of the CDR3 is TGTGCCAGCAGCCCGAGGACAGGCCTTCGTGTCACTGAAGCTTTCTTT.

J is TRBJ2-7 and V is TRBV5-1; 9 nucleotides agree with TRBD2. With V trimmed by 4 bases and J by 2 bases, 7 bases remained unmatched. Germline CDR1 reads SGHRS; CDR2 reads YFSETQ. CDR3 size: 15 residues. The CDR3 reads CASSKLAGLTYEQYF. The DNA of the CDR3 is TGCGCCAGCAGCAAGCTAGCGGGGCTAACCTACGAGCAGTACTTC. The full variable domain, in which reference TRBV5-1 and TRBJ2-7 provide the parts outside the CDR3, is KAGVTQTPRYLIKTRGQQVTLSCSPISGHRSVSWYQQTPGQGLQFLFEYFSETQRNKGNFPGRFSGRQFSNSRSEMNVSTLELGDSALYLCASSKLAGLTYEQYFGPGTRLTVT.

This clone was detected only a few times. This chain uses TRBV5-1 with TRBJ2-1; D might be TRBD1 (5 bases). Germline V gene sequence: CDR1 SGHRS, CDR2 YFSETQ. Between the trimmed V and J ends, which lost 0 bases and 8 bases, there was a span of 12 bases. The CDR3 runs to 14 residues. As DNA, the CDR3 is TGCGCCAGCAGCTTGGGGGGCCCTGAGGATGAGCAGTTCTTC. Protein product: CASSLGGPEDEQFF.

The chain employs TRBV28 and TRBJ2-1; no clear D. The V gene lost 5 bases and the J gene lost 8 bases, with 16 bases spanning the gap. In germline, CDR1 is MDHEN, CDR2 SYDVKM. The CDR3 contains 14 residues. DNA of the CDR3: TGTGCCAGCAGTCCCCTCTTGCCCCCAGATGAGCAGTTCTTC. Its protein product is CASSPLLPPDEQFF.

The V call is TRBV6-1, the J call TRBJ1-2; D is unresolved. Germline assignment: CDR1 MNHNS and CDR2 SASEGT. The CDR3 spans 13 residues. The V and J ends lost 6 bases and 2 bases respectively, with 10 bases between them. As DNA, the CDR3 is TGTGCCAGCAGGTCCACGGTAAACTATGGCTACACCTTC. Translating it yields CASRSTVNYGYTF.

The rearrangement joins TRBV5-5 to TRBJ2-7; possible D gene TRBD1, 6 bases. Germline loops: CDR1 SGHKS, CDR2 YYEKEE (reference sequence). The CDR3 runs to 13 residues. Trimming stripped 4 bases from V and 2 bases from J, with 10 bases between. Here the CDR3 DNA reads TGTGCCAGCAGCCGACAGGATACCTACGAGCAGTACTTC. Translation: CASSRQDTYEQYF. Looking up the rest from reference TRBV5-5 and TRBJ2-7 gives the full variable domain: DAGVTQSPTHLIKTRGQQVTLRCSPISGHKSVSWYQQVLGQGPQFIFQYYEKEERGRGNFPDRFSARQFPNYSSELNVNALLLGDSALYLCASSRQDTYEQYFGPGTRLTVT.

In this sample, this clone turned up many times. The V call is TRBV7-6, the J call TRBJ2-7; TRBD1 agrees at 9 bases. CDR1 SGHVS and CDR2 FNYEAQ come from the germline V gene. The length of the CDR3 is 13 residues. V gave up 5 bases and J gave up 2 bases; unmatched junction bases: 1. CDR3 in amino acids: CASSRDRAYEQYF. CDR3 nucleotides: TGTGCCAGCAGCCGGGACAGGGCCTACGAGCAGTACTTC.

Details on this clone: Other DNA variants within this sample encode the same CDR3. This chain connects TRBV29-1 to TRBJ1-3; D is unclear. The CDR3 length is 13 residues. In germline, CDR1 is SQVTM, CDR2 ANQGSEA. Trimming removed 4 bases at V and 1 base at J, with 8 bases between. The CDR3 nucleotides read TGCAGCGTTGGGACGGCATCTGGAAACACCATATATTTT. Encoded protein: CSVGTASGNTIYF.

This clone was recorded only once. The chain uses TRBV4-3 and TRBJ2-7; D not certain. The CDR3 contains 15 residues. The germline V gene encodes CDR1 LGHNA and CDR2 YSLEER. Deletions cut 2 bases from V and 0 bases from J, with 11 bases between. The CDR3 DNA reads TGCGCCAGCAGCCAATTGGCTCAGAGCTCCTACGAGCAGTACTTC. Its translation: CASSQLAQSSYEQYF.

The chain employs TRBV28 and TRBJ2-7; weak D call: TRBD2 (6 bases). Germline V lookup: CDR1 MDHEN, CDR2 SYDVKM. This CDR3 has 15 amino acids. Trimming took 5 bases from V and 6 from J, leaving 20 bases between them. The CDR3 region is CASSDQLAGAVEQYF. CDR3 in DNA: TGTGCCAGCAGTGACCAACTAGCTGGGGCTGTCGAGCAGTACTTC.

The chain uses TRBV11-3 and TRBJ1-1; possible D gene TRBD1, 5 bases. V was trimmed by 1 base and J by 4 bases, leaving 7 bases between them. Germline CDR1 reads SGHNT; CDR2 reads YENEEA. This CDR3 has 13 amino acids. The DNA of the CDR3 is TGTGCCAGCAGCTTAGGGGGCTTCACTGAAGCTTTCTTT. This gives the protein CASSLGGFTEAFF.

This chain joins TRBV20-1 and TRBJ1-2; D is uncertain. The V end lost 6 bases, the J end lost 8 bases, and 13 bases lay between the germline ends. The germline CDR1 and CDR2 sequences are DFQATT and SNEGSKA (reference sequence). The CDR3 contains 11 residues. As DNA, the CDR3 is TGCAGTGCCCACCTTAATTACGGCTACACCTTC. Encoded protein: CSAHLNYGYTF.

V is TRBV7-7 and J is TRBJ1-3, with D possibly TRBD1 on 5 matching bases. V was trimmed by 5 bases and J by 0 bases, leaving 8 bases between them. The CDR3 is 14 residues long. Germline values: CDR1 SSHAT, CDR2 FNYEAQ (reference sequence). The chain's CDR3 is CASSPGTSGNTIYF. The CDR3 region has the DNA TGTGCCAGCAGCCCCGGGACCTCTGGAAACACCATATATTTT.